The 15 T cell receptor beta chains given below trace back to one sample, sequenced in a study of identical twins. A single record per CDR3 protein comes from TCRdb applying MiXCR to the 5' RACE reads. The sample gives 300,000 to 400,000 distinct CDR3 sequences, over 9% of which show up once; 7.2% is in the top ten. A further study also used this sample, focusing on yellow fever vaccine responses in identical twins.

The sequenced sample consisted of CD8+ T cells sorted from blood. The source is a woman under 30 in good health.

The CDR3 spells CASSFRAWDSPLHF. The CDR3 DNA is TGTGCCAGCAGTTTTAGAGCTTGGGATTCACCCCTCCACTTT. This sequence joins TRBV12-3 or TRBV12-4 and TRBJ1-6; D unclear. This CDR3 has 14 amino acids. Between the trimmed V and J ends, which lost 3 bases and 8 bases, there was a span of 11 bases.

The V call is TRBV3-1, the J call TRBJ2-2, with D hard to call. V was shortened by 0 bases and J by 4 bases, with 9 bases between the two germline ends. Per the germline V gene, CDR1 is LGHDT and CDR2 is YNNKEL (reference sequence). The CDR3 has 15 amino acids. This CDR3 is CASSQEVGTTGELFF. Written as DNA, the CDR3 is TGTGCCAGCAGCCAAGAAGTAGGTACCACCGGGGAGCTGTTTTTT.

This clonotype came up a few times. In DNA form, the CDR3 reads TGTGCCAGCTCACTAGGACAGGCGTACTCTGGGGCCAACGTCCTGACTTTC. Translated, it gives CASSLGQAYSGANVLTF. The chain uses TRBV18 and TRBJ2-6; the match to TRBD1 covers 7 bases. V was pared by 4 bases and J by 0 bases, with 6 bases of the junction left unmatched. The CDR3 loop spans 17 amino acids. Per the germline V gene, CDR1 is KGHSH and CDR2 is LQKENI. Using reference TRBV18 and TRBJ2-6 for the parts outside the CDR3, the full variable domain is NAGVMQNPRHLVRRRGQEARLRCSPMKGHSHVYWYRQLPEEGLKFMVYLQKENIIDESGMPKERFSAEFPKEGPSILRIQQVVRGDSAAYFCASSLGQAYSGANVLTFGAGSRLTVL.

The rearrangement uses TRBV7-9 and TRBJ2-1, with 9 bases aligning to TRBD2. CDR1 is SEHNR and CDR2 is FQNEAQ in the germline V gene (reference sequence). With 2 bases clipped from V and 7 bases from J, the junction kept 12 bases outside the gene matches. The CDR3 is 17 residues long. The chain's CDR3 is CASSLKDGGRALNEQFF. DNA for the CDR3: TGTGCCAGCAGCTTAAAGGACGGCGGGAGGGCCCTTAATGAGCAGTTCTTC.

This clonotype was counted ten times or more. The chain employs TRBV12-3 or TRBV12-4 and TRBJ2-3; D is perhaps TRBD1 or TRBD2 (5 bases each). The CDR3 is 14 amino acids. V was cut by 7 bases and J by 6 bases, with 17 bases left in between. Here the CDR3 DNA reads TGTGCCAGCACCACCATGAGGGGCCCGGATACGCAGTATTTT. Residues: CASTTMRGPDTQYF.

The rearrangement joins TRBV7-9 to TRBJ2-1; 9 nucleotides agree with TRBD2. Germline values: CDR1 SEHNR, CDR2 FQNEAQ (reference sequence). The CDR3 covers 16 residues. The junction had 10 bases not matched to a gene; V was cut back by 0 bases and J by 10 bases. CDR3 coding DNA: TGTGCCAGCAGCTTAGCGCTGGCGGGAGGGCCGGAGGAGCAGTTCTTC. Translated: CASSLALAGGPEEQFF.

This clonotype was observed many times. The chain is built from TRBV20-1 and TRBJ2-1; D possibly uses TRBD1 or TRBD2 (6 bases each). CDR1 and CDR2 (germline): DFQATT, SNEGSKA (reference sequence). V dropped 1 base and J dropped 4 bases, with 23 bases sitting between them. The CDR3 runs to 18 residues. CDR3 nucleotide sequence: TGCAGTGCTAGAGCGTCGGGGGCATTTGGCGAAGCGTACAATGAGCAGTTCTTC. This gives the protein CSARASGAFGEAYNEQFF.

Ten or more counts support this clonotype. V is TRBV20-1 and J is TRBJ1-5, with D hard to call. Per the germline V gene, CDR1 is DFQATT and CDR2 is SNEGSKA (reference sequence). CDR3 size: 16 residues. V was clipped by 0 bases and J by 6 bases, with 18 bases between them. The CDR3 DNA follows: TGCAGTGCTAGAGACCTCCCAGGAGGAGAGAGTCAGCCCCAGCATTTT. Translating it yields CSARDLPGGESQPQHF.

CDR3 coding DNA: TGTGCCACCAGTGACTTCGAAGGCACCGGGGAGCTGTTTTTT. Its translation: CATSDFEGTGELFF. This chain links TRBV24-1 with TRBJ2-2; D uncertain. CDR3 length equals 14 residues. From germline, CDR1 is KGHDR and CDR2 SFDVKD. V lost 4 bases to trimming and J lost 4 bases, with 9 bases between them.

The chain is built from TRBV12-5 and TRBJ2-6; unclear D gene. CDR3 size: 15 residues. V lost 6 bases to trimming and J lost 4 bases, with 13 bases between them. Germline loops: CDR1 LGHNT, CDR2 FRNRAP. The CDR3 nucleotides are TGTGCTAGTGGCACTCCCCCGAGGGGGGCCAACGTCCTGACTTTC. Protein sequence: CASGTPPRGANVLTF.

At least ten counts were recorded for this clonotype. The rearrangement uses TRBV12-3 or TRBV12-4 and TRBJ2-4, with 7 positions matching TRBD1. Germline trimming cut 6 bases from V and 5 bases from J; bases unmatched to any gene: 10. CDR3 size: 15 residues. The CDR3 nucleotides read TGTGCCAGCAGCCTCGACAGGGAGCACCAAAACATTCAGTACTTC. Translated: CASSLDREHQNIQYF.

This clonotype was detected a few times. The chain carries TRBV7-9 and TRBJ2-5; 15 bases match TRBD2. The V segment lost 5 bases and the J segment 5 bases; nucleotides outside the gene matches: 6. Germline loops: CDR1 SEHNR, CDR2 FQNEAQ (reference sequence). This CDR3 has 16 amino acids. DNA of the CDR3: TGTGCCAGCAGCATTTCCGGACTAGCGGGAGGGGAGACCCAGTACTTC. It yields the protein CASSISGLAGGETQYF.

This clonotype is categorized as medium-sized (0.01 to 0.1%). This sequence joins TRBV6-4 and TRBJ2-3, with 7 bases fitting TRBD1. Germline V gene lookup returns CDR1 MRHNA and CDR2 SNTAGT. The junction had 9 bases not matched to a gene; V was cut back by 2 bases and J by 4 bases. The CDR3 has 16 amino acids. The CDR3 loop reads CASSDVGTDSPDTQYF. CDR3 nucleotide sequence: TGTGCCAGCAGTGACGTCGGGACAGATAGTCCAGATACGCAGTATTTT.

J is TRBJ2-3 and V is TRBV3-1; D tentatively fits TRBD1 or TRBD2 (6 bases each). Looked up from germline, CDR1 is LGHDT and CDR2 is YNNKEL (reference sequence). CDR3 length: 22 residues. V was trimmed by 0 bases and J by 3 bases, leaving 31 bases between them. For the CDR3, the DNA is TGTGCCAGCAGCCAAGATTTTTTAAGCGGCAGGAGGGGGGATGGTTATACAGATACGCAGTATTTT. It encodes CASSQDFLSGRRGDGYTDTQYF.

This clonotype has just a few counts. This rearrangement joins TRBV4-1 to TRBJ2-1, with 7 bases that match TRBD1. The CDR3 is 15 amino acids. Per germline, CDR1 MGHRA and CDR2 YSYEKL. Unmatched junction bases numbered 3, after V lost 0 bases and J lost 4 bases. CDR3 nucleotides: TGCGCCAGCAGCCAAGACCGGGACAGTTACAATGAGCAGTTCTTC. Its translation is CASSQDRDSYNEQFF.